These 2 T cell receptor beta chains share one sample of origin, sequenced in a study. Each CDR3 protein is one row after TCRdb ran MiXCR on the RT-PCR reads. Counted here are about 680,000 distinct CDR3 sequences, 12% to 15% occurring once; the ten biggest clones make up 3.6%. The sample consisted of memory CD4+ T cells from blood. The origin of the receptors is a female donor in good health, serving as a healthy control.

The V call is TRBV6-1, the J call TRBJ1-4; 7 bases map to TRBD1. The CDR3 is 15 residues long. Germline CDR1 and CDR2: MNHNS and SASEGT. Trimming removed 3 bases from V and 4 bases from J; junction bases left unmatched: 5. The CDR3 DNA reads as TGTGCCAGCAGTGACCCCGGACAGGTTAATGAAAAACTGTTTTTT. It specifies CASSDPGQVNEKLFF.

This chain uses TRBV29-1 with TRBJ2-2, with D possibly being TRBD1 (5 bases). This CDR3 region has 13 residues. In germline, CDR1 is SQVTM, CDR2 ANQGSEA. CDR3 DNA: TGCACCATCCAGGGAACTAACACCGGGGAGCTGTTTTTT. Translated: CTIQGTNTGELFF.